The sequence of this T cell receptor beta chain was determined in a study of cytomegalovirus exposure and HLA in healthy donors (dated by TCRdb to 2016 to 2017). With regard to the full study: According to an earlier analysis of a few hundred of the donors, about 190 million T cells yielded roughly 100 million unique TCR beta sequences and about 300 Gb of sequence data. Approximately 310 gigabases of sequencing data and approximately 85 million unique TCR sequences were included in an early release covering over 600 HLA-typed donors. Among the roughly 400 genotyped donors, approximately 81% belonged to the genetic ancestry cluster associated with self-reported Caucasian donors. The aim of the study was to test whether cataloging public T cell receptors could identify signatures of past pathogen exposure. The study used immunosequencing to profile the T cell repertoires of about 670 subjects and linked those repertoires to cytomegalovirus serostatus. Besides the first cohort of more than 650 subjects, a separate validation cohort made up of over 95 different subjects was used. The study combined high-throughput TCR immunosequencing, statistical association of individual TCRs with disease status, and machine learning to predict cytomegalovirus infection status. A later analysis re-analyzed previously published TCR beta repertoires from about 600 donors and added high-resolution HLA genotyping to study TCR occurrence patterns. In the later analysis, no new phenotypic data were used to find candidate immune exposures; instead, reliance was placed on TCR beta sequences and their occurrence across donors. To decide whether each TCR beta V gene segment behaved as functional or pseudogenic, an earlier analysis of some 600 of the donors relied on high-throughput TCR beta sequencing. Donor age, sex, ethnicity and CMV serostatus were compiled alongside the repertoire data. Genome-wide SNP genotypes for about 60% of the roughly 700 donors were used in a later genetic analysis, which treated that subset as a discovery cohort. Every repertoire in the discovery cohort had been generated on one and the same sequencing platform. Class I and class II HLA loci were covered by the typing at four-digit resolution. The number of donors typed differed by locus, with roughly 620-630 for A, B, C, DRB1 and DQB1, roughly 520 for DQA1, 600 to 610 for DPA1, and some 440 for DPB1. A few DR-DQ haplotypes were handled as single units for association and clustering because linkage in the cohort was strong. Among almost 400 genotyped donors of the cohort, an average of roughly 240,000 unique TCR beta nucleotide sequences were sequenced per donor, around 18% of them non-productive. Overall results and qualifications from the work: In both the original and validation cohorts, the classifier was reported to diagnose cytomegalovirus status with high specificity and sensitivity. Broadly in line with IMGT annotations, most TCR beta V segments showed up in productive rearrangements about 87% or about 30% of the time in an earlier analysis of approximately 640 of the donors. Immune exposure information for the cohort was limited to CMV serostatus. Specific HLA alleles were associated with more than 15,000 TCR beta sequences at a false discovery rate of 0.05 in a later analysis. Sequencing depth was assumed to be roughly uniform across donors in the presence/absence analyses, though that assumption may not hold. The sequencing pipeline was judged likely to have produced a cluster of highly shared sequence variants as a technical artifact. Some IMGT-functional V segments, including TRBV6-2 and TRBV6-3, could not be distinguished by the 87-base-pair reads and were therefore excluded. A further reported finding was that TCR beta sequences accurately predicted the HLA-A and HLA-B alleles for most subjects in the first cohort. In a later genetic analysis, a missense DCLRE1C variant was associated with V-gene and J-gene trimming of TCR beta chains, and the association was replicated in an independent cohort. Strong co-occurrence of HLA alleles, especially DR and DQ, made assigning TCR associations to individual alleles difficult. A total of fewer than 200 TCR beta chains were listed by the study as associated with cytomegalovirus. The earlier analysis of some 540 of the donors excluded around 17 rarely observed V segments, including chromosome 9 orphons, because counts were too low. Across donors, most TCR sequences were observed very rarely, whereas some public TCRs were present in many individuals. A few of the identified cytomegalovirus-associated TCR beta chains were confirmed in vitro to be specific for cytomegalovirus antigens. A later analysis reported that several top co-occurrence clusters appeared linked to parvovirus B19, influenza, CMV and Epstein-Barr virus. Linkage disequilibrium might explain the correlated functional status among segregating V segments, but an unknown experimental factor could not be excluded. Most CMV-associated TCR beta chains appeared to be HLA-restricted in a later analysis, and the HLA associations seemed to be driven largely by CMV exposure. In a later analysis, HLA-associated TCR beta chains were found to be more clonally expanded and to have lower generation probabilities than equally common non-associated chains. In a later analysis, TCR association rates were found to vary across HLA loci, with the most associated TCRs seen for DRB1 alleles and the fewest for HLA-C alleles. The authors suggested that the approach could potentially be extended to other disease states and immunological phenotypes. Because HLA typing was unavailable for some donors at each locus, only the typed subset was used in association tests. In a later genetic analysis, fewer N-insertions in productive TCRs were reported among donors in an Asian-associated ancestry cluster than the roughly 700-donor mean. The cohort was sequenced for TCR beta chains only, and without alpha or paired-chain data the features that could be detected were limited.

The count of this clone is one. Its antigen remains unidentified. Base quality data are lacking; no much larger clone is found one base away. The cohort comprised 550 to 700 healthy bone marrow donors. At the time of sampling, all cohort members were nominally healthy, though unrecorded immune exposures were likely present. The donor tested CMV seropositive and was one of the 289 seropositive cohort members. A peripheral blood sample was collected from each donor, and TCR beta sequencing was performed on peripheral blood mononuclear cells. Genomic DNA extraction from the blood cell samples was performed with the Qiagen DNeasy Blood Extraction Kit. The library came from the immunoSEQ multiplex PCR assay. A mixture of 60 forward primers for TCR Vbeta segments and 13 reverse primers for TCR Jbeta segments was used in the multiplex PCR. The CDR3 region of rearranged TCR beta genes was amplified from genomic DNA by a multiplex PCR assay. On the Illumina HiSeq System, the amplified TCR beta libraries were sequenced as 87-base-pair reads. The paper's processing steps were these. In a later analysis, roughly 80 million unique TCR beta chains were counted across the roughly 670 repertoires, and roughly 11 million of these chains were shared by at least two donors. Raw reads were error-corrected and collapsed into unique sequences with a nearest-neighbor algorithm that merged closely related sequences to remove PCR and sequencing errors. V, D and J gene segments were assigned by aligning CDR3 sequences to IMGT reference sequences. For a sequence to be retained, at least a six-nucleotide match to both a V gene segment and a J gene segment was required. A rearrangement was called productive if the CDR3 had no stop codons and remained in frame with V and J, and every other rearrangement was called non-productive. Following IMGT convention, CDR3 was defined as the stretch from the second conserved V-encoded cysteine up to the conserved J-encoded phenylalanine. In an earlier analysis of 550 to 650 of the donors, sequences lacking an unambiguous match to a single V gene segment were excluded. In an earlier analysis of 587 of the donors, V segments were called functional above 56.7% productive rearrangements and were called segregating when the between-donor standard deviation exceeded 5%. To diagnose cytomegalovirus status from the catalog of TCR beta chain sequences, a statistical classification framework was built. V and J gene assignment, in a later analysis, came from comparing TCR nucleotide sequences with IMGT/GENE-DB human TR gene sequences. A later analysis assigned CDR3 sequences and most-parsimonious VDJ recombination scenarios with the TCRdist pipeline. A later analysis defined each TCR beta chain by its CDR3 amino acid sequence plus V-gene family, and excluded reads lacking a unique V-gene family. As a way to deal with suspected cross-contamination and a sequencing artifact, a later analysis dropped roughly 620 nucleotide sequences that were highly shared and had low generation probability. A later analysis calculated a clonal expansion index for each public chain from normalized within-repertoire ranks of inferred template counts. In a later analysis, generation probabilities were computed using a VDJ recombination model fitted to out-of-frame rearrangements, and the results were checked against IGoR. Hypergeometric tests were used in a later analysis to score TCR-TCR, TCR-HLA and TCR-CMV co-occurrence, with a repertoire-size bias correction applied to the TCR pairs. False discovery rates were estimated in a later analysis by permuting HLA or CMV assignments 20 times. In a later analysis, co-occurring TCRs were grouped with DBSCAN, and TCRdist sequence similarity was added when clustering was performed within HLA-allele-positive subsets. For co-occurrence clustering, repertoires with fewer than 30,000 or more than 120,000 public chains were excluded, along with roughly 5 repertoires with anomalous nucleotide sharing. TCRdb carries this immuneACCESS record with in-frame sequences only. Its versions omit some clonotypes, under half of them owing to an unresolved V gene in the studies checked, with the rest unexplained. The DNA was the basis for D and trimming; V, J and clone size are from that table. This sample has about 120,000 clones in its table, and about 70% of those were observed once. The leading ten clones occupy around 5% of the sample.

The junction carries 13 bases between V and J, which are trimmed by 4 bases and 3 bases respectively. Counted from cysteine to phenylalanine, this CDR3 has 15 amino acids. Here the CDR3 DNA is all that survives: 45 bases in frame from base 1. Sequences SGHTA (CDR1) and FQGNSA (CDR2) are obtained from the germline V gene. The chain links TRBV7-2 with TRBJ2-1; a tentative D match to TRBD2 spans 7 bases. The sample consisted of PBMCs. The sequence was obtained from a man aged 25 to 45 in good health and CMV-seropositive. The DNA sequence reads TGTGCCAGCAGCTACGGGGGGCTAAACTACAATGAGCAGTTCTTC. It encodes CASSYGGLNYNEQFF.